The rows below give T cell receptor beta chains drawn from one sample of a study of T cell responses to AZD1222 COVID-19 vaccine. The assay was immunoSEQ multiplex PCR, and TCRdb's table has in-frame clones only and misses some. Among some 200,000 clones listed, 90% to 95% were seen once. This material consisted of peripheral blood, taken 28 days after the second AZD1222 dose. All receptors derive from an adult who received the AZD1222 COVID-19 vaccine. CDR3s include the opening cysteine and the closing phenylalanine or tryptophan. The D gene is left open where the match is weak. Clone size, where shown, is once, few, many, or a class for clones that have expanded.

clone_size	v_call	d_call	j_call	cdr3_aa	cdr3_nt
.	TRBV24-1	.	TRBJ2-1	CATSDFRAYSYNEQFF	TGTGCCACCAGTGATTTTCGCGCTTACTCCTACAATGAGCAGTTCTTC
.	TRBV2	.	TRBJ2-4	CASGPDRAKNIQYF	TGTGCCAGCGGCCCTGACAGAGCCAAAAACATTCAGTACTTC
.	TRBV3-1/TRBV3-2	TRBD1	TRBJ1-1	CASSLRTGDTEAFF	TGTGCCAGCAGCCTCAGGACAGGGGACACTGAAGCTTTCTTT
.	TRBV10-3	.	TRBJ1-1	CAISESYYSEAGNTEAFF	TGTGCCATCAGTGAGTCGTATTATTCGGAAGCAGGGAACACTGAAGCTTTCTTT
.	TRBV5-1	TRBD1	TRBJ2-5	CASSSYRGNQETQYF	TGCGCCAGCAGCTCCTACAGGGGAAACCAAGAGACCCAGTACTTC
.	TRBV18	.	TRBJ2-3	CASSSQASILTSTDTQYF	TGTGCCAGCTCCTCCCAGGCGTCTATTCTGACTAGCACAGATACGCAGTATTTT
once	TRBV7-9	TRBD1	TRBJ2-7	CASSSTGLPYEQYF	TGTGCCAGCAGTTCGACAGGGCTCCCCTACGAGCAGTACTTC
once	TRBV7-3	TRBD2	TRBJ2-2	CASSLTAGTSVSGTGELFF	TGTGCCAGCAGCTTAACCGCTGGGACTAGCGTTTCAGGGACCGGGGAGCTGTTTTTT
.	TRBV27	.	TRBJ1-6	CASSLSRGYNSPLHF	TGTGCCAGCAGTTTATCGAGAGGCTATAATTCACCCCTCCACTTT
.	TRBV5-5	TRBD2	TRBJ2-3	CASSGRTSGSTDTQYF	TGTGCCAGCAGCGGGAGGACTAGCGGGAGCACAGATACGCAGTATTTT
.	TRBV6-1	TRBD1	TRBJ1-4	CASSERQGANEKLFF	TGTGCCAGCAGTGAAAGACAGGGGGCAAATGAAAAACTGTTTTTT
.	TRBV18	.	TRBJ1-3	CASSRTQSSGNTIYF	TGTGCCAGCTCACGGACACAGAGCTCTGGAAACACCATATATTTT
.	TRBV25-1	TRBD2	TRBJ2-3	CASSGAGGPSYTQYF	TGTGCCAGCAGTGGAGCGGGAGGGCCGTCATATACGCAGTATTTT
.	TRBV5-5	.	TRBJ1-1	CASSRLGGTEAFF	TGTGCCAGCAGCCGCTTAGGGGGAACTGAAGCTTTCTTT
.	TRBV19	TRBD2	TRBJ2-7	CASSIDGASGSYEQYF	TGTGCCAGTAGTATAGATGGGGCTAGCGGGAGTTACGAGCAGTACTTC
.	TRBV9	.	TRBJ2-7	CASSVGLAGDYEQYF	TGTGCCAGCAGCGTAGGCCTGGCAGGGGACTACGAGCAGTACTTC
.	TRBV7-8	TRBD1	TRBJ2-5	CASTLRYRGDQETQYF	TGTGCCAGCACCCTTAGGTACAGGGGCGATCAAGAGACCCAGTACTTC
.	TRBV30	.	TRBJ1-1	CAWATGPNTEAFF	TGTGCCTGGGCGACAGGACCGAACACTGAAGCTTTCTTT
.	TRBV5-1	.	TRBJ2-5	CASSLGSGQETQYF	TGCGCCAGCAGCTTGGGCAGCGGACAAGAGACCCAGTACTTC
.	TRBV18	TRBD1	TRBJ1-1	CASSFQWTGNTEAFF	TGTGCCAGCTCATTCCAATGGACAGGGAACACTGAAGCTTTCTTT
.	TRBV24-1	.	TRBJ2-1	CATSDLDSNEQFF	TGTGCCACCAGTGATTTGGACAGTAATGAGCAGTTCTTC
once	TRBV6-5	.	TRBJ2-6	CASRDKTSGANVLTF	TGTGCCAGCAGGGATAAAACGTCTGGGGCCAACGTCCTGACTTTC
.	TRBV28	.	TRBJ1-6	CASSLWSRASGGHSPLHF	TGTGCCAGCAGTTTATGGAGCAGGGCGAGTGGAGGGCATTCACCCCTCCACTTT
.	TRBV7-6	TRBD2	TRBJ2-2	CASSFPQREKDDGELFF	TGTGCCAGCAGCTTCCCTCAGCGGGAGAAAGATGACGGGGAGCTGTTTTTT
.	TRBV4-3	TRBD2	TRBJ2-1	CASSLNHPLAGGFNEQFF	TGCGCCAGCAGCCTGAACCATCCACTAGCGGGAGGGTTCAATGAGCAGTTCTTC
.	TRBV2	.	TRBJ1-1	CASSDIGQNTEAFF	TGTGCCAGCAGTGATATCGGACAGAACACTGAAGCTTTCTTT
.	TRBV6-5	.	TRBJ2-3	CASSRQRADTQYF	TGTGCCAGCAGTCGACAGCGGGCAGATACGCAGTATTTT
.	TRBV3-1/TRBV3-2	TRBD2	TRBJ2-1	CASGASGSLWNEQFF	TGTGCTTCAGGGGCTAGCGGGAGTCTGTGGAATGAGCAGTTCTTC
once	TRBV7-3	TRBD2	TRBJ2-7	CASSLLGGSSYEQYF	TGTGCCAGCAGCTTACTCGGCGGGAGTTCCTACGAGCAGTACTTC
.	TRBV23-1	.	TRBJ2-7	CASSHLPTDTYYEQYF	TGCGCCAGCAGTCACCTCCCGACGGACACCTACTACGAGCAGTACTTC
.	TRBV2	.	TRBJ2-1	CASSGRPPYNEQFF	TGTGCCAGCTCGGGTCGGCCCCCCTACAATGAGCAGTTCTTC
.	TRBV3-1/TRBV3-2	TRBD1	TRBJ2-7	CASSPQGAGGEQYF	TGTGCCAGCAGCCCCCAGGGGGCAGGCGGCGAGCAGTACTTC
.	TRBV7-3	.	TRBJ2-3	CASSSPFGRADTQYF	TGTGCCAGCAGCTCACCGTTTGGGCGGGCAGATACGCAGTATTTT
once	TRBV7-3	TRBD2	TRBJ2-3	CASSFGLAGPDTQYF	TGTGCCAGCAGCTTCGGACTAGCGGGACCAGATACGCAGTATTTT